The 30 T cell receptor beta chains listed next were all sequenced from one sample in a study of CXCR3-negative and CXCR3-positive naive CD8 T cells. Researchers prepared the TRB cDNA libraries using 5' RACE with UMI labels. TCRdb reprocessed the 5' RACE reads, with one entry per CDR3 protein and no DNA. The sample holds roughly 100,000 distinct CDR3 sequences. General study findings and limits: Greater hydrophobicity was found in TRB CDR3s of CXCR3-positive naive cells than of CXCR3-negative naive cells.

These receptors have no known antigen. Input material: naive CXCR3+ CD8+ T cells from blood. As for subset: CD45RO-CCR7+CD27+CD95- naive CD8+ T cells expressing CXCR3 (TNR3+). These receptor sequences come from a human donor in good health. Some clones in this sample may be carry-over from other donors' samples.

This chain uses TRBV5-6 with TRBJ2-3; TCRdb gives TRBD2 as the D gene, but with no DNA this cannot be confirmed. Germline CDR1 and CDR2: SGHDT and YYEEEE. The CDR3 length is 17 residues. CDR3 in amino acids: CASSLRLAGVLTDTQYF.

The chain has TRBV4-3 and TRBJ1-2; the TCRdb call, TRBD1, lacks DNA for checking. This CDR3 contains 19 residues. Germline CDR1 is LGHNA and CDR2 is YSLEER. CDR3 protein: CASSHLGQGAESYPYGYTF.

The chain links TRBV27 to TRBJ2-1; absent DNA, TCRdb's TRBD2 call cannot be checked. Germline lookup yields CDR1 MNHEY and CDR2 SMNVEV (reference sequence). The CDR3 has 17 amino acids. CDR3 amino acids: CASSLSGLAGVYNEQFF.

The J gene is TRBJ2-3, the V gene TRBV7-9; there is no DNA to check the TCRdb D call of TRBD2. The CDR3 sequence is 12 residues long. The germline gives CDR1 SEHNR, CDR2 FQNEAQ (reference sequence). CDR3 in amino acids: CASSRGGDTQYF.

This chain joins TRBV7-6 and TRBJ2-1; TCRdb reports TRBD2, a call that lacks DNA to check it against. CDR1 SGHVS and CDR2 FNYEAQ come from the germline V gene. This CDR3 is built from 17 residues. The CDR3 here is CASSTTSGGAAYNEQFF. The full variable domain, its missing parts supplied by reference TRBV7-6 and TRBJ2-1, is GAGVSQSPRYKVTKRGQDVALRCDPISGHVSLYWYRQALGQGPEFLTYFNYEAQQDKSGLPNDRFSAERPEGSISTLTIQRTEQRDSAMYRCASSTTSGGAAYNEQFFGPGTRLTVL.

The CDR3 is CSAKVGGTADTQYF. This rearrangement joins TRBV29-1 to TRBJ2-3; without DNA, the TCRdb call of TRBD1 cannot be checked. This CDR3 is built from 14 residues. From germline, CDR1 is SQVTM and CDR2 ANQGSEA.

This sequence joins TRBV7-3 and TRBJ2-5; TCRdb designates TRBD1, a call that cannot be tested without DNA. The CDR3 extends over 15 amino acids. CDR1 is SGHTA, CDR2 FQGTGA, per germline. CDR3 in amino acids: CASSPGPPRGETQYF.

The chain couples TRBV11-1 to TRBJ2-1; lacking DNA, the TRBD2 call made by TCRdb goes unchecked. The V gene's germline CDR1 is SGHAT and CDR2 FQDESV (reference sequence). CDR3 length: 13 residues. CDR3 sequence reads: CASSLAPSGLAFF.

CDR3 residues: CASSAEDTGELFF. V gene TRBV12-3 or TRBV12-4 combines with J gene TRBJ2-2. This CDR3 contains 13 residues.

The CDR3 loop reads CSGGQGGYEQYF. This sequence joins TRBV29-1 and TRBJ2-7; TCRdb selects TRBD1, and the lack of DNA leaves this call unchecked. CDR3 length: 12 amino acids. Germline CDR1 and CDR2: SQVTM and ANQGSEA.

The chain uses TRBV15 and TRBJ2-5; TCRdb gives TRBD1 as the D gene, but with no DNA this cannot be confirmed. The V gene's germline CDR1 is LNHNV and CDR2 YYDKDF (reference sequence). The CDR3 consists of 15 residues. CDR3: CATSSRDRAQETQYF. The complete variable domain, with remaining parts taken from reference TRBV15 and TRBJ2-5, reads DAMVIQNPRYQVTQFGKPVTLSCSQTLNHNVMYWYQQKSSQAPKLLFHYYDKDFNNEADTPDNFQSRRPNTSFCFLDIRSPGLGDTAMYLCATSSRDRAQETQYFGPGTRLLVL.

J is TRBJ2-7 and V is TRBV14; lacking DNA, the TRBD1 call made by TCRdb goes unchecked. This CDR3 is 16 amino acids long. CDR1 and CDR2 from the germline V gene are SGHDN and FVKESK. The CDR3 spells CASSQNPGTDTYEQYF. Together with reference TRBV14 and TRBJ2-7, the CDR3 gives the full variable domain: EAGVTQFPSHSVIEKGQTVTLRCDPISGHDNLYWYRRVMGKEIKFLLHFVKESKQDESGMPNNRFLAERTGGTYSTLKVQPAELEDSGVYFCASSQNPGTDTYEQYFGPGTRLTVT.

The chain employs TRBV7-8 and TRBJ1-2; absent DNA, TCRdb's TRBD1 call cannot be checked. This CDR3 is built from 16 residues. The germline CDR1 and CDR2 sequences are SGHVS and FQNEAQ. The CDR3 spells CASSSDRGLTNYGYTF.

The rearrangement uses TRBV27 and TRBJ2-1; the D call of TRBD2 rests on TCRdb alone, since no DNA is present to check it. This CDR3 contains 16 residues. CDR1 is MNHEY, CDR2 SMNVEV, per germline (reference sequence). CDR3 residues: CASSGLAGRSYNEQFF.

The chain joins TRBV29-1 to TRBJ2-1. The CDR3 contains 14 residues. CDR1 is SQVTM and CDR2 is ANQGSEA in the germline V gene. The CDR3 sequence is CSVEPETSYNEQFF.

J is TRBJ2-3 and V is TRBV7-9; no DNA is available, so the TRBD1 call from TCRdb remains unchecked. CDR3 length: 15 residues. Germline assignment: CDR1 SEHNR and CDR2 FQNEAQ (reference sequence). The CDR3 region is CASLRGAPSRDTQYF.

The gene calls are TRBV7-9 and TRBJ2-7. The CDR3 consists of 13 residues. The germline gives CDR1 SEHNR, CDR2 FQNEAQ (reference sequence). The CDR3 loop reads CASSPAGVDEQYF.

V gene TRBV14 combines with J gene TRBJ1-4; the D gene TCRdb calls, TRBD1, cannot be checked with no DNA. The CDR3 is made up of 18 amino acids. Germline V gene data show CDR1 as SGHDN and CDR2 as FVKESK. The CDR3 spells CASSRLREPGGVGEKLFF.

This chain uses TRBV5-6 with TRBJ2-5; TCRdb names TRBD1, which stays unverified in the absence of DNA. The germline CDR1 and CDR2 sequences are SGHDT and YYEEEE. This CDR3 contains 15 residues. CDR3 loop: CASSETFREQETQYF.

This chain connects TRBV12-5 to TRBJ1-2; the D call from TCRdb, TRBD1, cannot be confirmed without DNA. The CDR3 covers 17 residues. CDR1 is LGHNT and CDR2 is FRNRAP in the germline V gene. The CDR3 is CASGSVAGTEVHYGYTF.

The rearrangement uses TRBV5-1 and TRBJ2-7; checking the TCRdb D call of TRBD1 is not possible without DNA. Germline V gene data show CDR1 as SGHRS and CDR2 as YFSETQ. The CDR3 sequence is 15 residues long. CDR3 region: CASSLAEGHEYEQYF.

The CDR3 is CASSYPGGLIQYF. The genes are TRBV6-6 and TRBJ2-4; TCRdb gives TRBD1 as the D gene, but with no DNA this cannot be confirmed. CDR3 length: 13 amino acids. Germline V gene data show CDR1 as MNHNY and CDR2 as SVGAGI (reference sequence).

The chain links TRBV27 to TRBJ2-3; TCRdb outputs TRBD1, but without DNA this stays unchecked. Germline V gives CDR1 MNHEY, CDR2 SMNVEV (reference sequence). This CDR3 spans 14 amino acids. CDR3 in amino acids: CASSFAGATDTQYF.

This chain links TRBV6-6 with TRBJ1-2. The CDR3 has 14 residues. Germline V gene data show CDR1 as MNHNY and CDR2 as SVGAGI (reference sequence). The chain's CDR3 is CASSYNLERLGYTF.

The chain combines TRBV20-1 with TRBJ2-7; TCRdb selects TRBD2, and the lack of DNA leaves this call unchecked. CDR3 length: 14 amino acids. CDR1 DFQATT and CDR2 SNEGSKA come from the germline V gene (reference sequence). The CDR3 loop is CSARVGAGVYEQYF.

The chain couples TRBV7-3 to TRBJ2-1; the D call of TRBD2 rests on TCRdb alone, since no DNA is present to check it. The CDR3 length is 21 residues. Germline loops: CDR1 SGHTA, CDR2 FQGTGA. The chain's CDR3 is CASSLLFTGLAGRISGYEQFF. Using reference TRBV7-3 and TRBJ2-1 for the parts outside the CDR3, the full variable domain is GAGVSQTPSNKVTEKGKYVELRCDPISGHTALYWYRQSLGQGPEFLIYFQGTGAADDSGLPNDRFFAVRPEGSVSTLKIQRTERGDSAVYLCASSLLFTGLAGRISGYEQFFGPGTRLTVL.

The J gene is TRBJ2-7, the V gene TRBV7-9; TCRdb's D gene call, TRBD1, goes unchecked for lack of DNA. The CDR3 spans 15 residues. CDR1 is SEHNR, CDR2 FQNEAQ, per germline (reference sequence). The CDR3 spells CASSRTGTGIYEQYF.

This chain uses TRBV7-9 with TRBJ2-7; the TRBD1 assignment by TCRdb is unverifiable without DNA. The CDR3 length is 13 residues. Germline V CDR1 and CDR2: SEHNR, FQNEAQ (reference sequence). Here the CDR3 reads CASSPRENYEQYF.

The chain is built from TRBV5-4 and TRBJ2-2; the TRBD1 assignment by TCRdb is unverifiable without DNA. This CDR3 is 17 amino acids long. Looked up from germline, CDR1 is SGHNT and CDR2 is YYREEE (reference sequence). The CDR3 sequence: CASSLGVGTTNTGELFF. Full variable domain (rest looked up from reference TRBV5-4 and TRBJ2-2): ETGVTQSPTHLIKTRGQQVTLRCSSQSGHNTVSWYQQALGQGPQFIFQYYREEENGRGNFPPRFSGLQFPNYSSELNVNALELDDSALYLCASSLGVGTTNTGELFFGEGSRLTVL.

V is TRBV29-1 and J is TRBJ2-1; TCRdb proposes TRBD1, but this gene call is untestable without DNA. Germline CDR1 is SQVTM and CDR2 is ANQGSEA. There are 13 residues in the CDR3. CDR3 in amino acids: CSVPRDPYNEQFF.